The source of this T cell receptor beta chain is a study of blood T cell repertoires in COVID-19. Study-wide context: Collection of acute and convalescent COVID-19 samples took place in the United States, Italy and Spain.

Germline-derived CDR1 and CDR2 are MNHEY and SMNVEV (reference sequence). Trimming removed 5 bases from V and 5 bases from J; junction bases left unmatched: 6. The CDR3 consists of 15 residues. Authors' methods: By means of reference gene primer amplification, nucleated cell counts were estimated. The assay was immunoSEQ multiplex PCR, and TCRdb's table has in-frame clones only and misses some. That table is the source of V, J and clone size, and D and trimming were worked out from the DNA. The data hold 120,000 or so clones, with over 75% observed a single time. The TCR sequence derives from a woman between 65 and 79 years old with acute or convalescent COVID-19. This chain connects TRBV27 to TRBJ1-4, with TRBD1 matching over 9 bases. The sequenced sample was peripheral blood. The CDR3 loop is CASSGTGTGNEKLFF. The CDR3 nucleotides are TGTGCCAGCAGTGGGACCGGGACAGGGAATGAAAAACTGTTTTTT.